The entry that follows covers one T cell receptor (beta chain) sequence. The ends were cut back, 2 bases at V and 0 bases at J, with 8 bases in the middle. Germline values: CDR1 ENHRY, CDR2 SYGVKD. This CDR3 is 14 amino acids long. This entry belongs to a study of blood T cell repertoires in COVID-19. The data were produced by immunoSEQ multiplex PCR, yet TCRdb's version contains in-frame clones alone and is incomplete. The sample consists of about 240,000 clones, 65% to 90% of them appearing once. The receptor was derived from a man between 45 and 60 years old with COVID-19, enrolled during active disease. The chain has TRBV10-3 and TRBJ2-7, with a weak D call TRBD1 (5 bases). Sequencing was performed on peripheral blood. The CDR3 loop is CAISERQISYEQYF. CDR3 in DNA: TGTGCCATCAGTGAGCGACAGATCTCCTACGAGCAGTACTTC.